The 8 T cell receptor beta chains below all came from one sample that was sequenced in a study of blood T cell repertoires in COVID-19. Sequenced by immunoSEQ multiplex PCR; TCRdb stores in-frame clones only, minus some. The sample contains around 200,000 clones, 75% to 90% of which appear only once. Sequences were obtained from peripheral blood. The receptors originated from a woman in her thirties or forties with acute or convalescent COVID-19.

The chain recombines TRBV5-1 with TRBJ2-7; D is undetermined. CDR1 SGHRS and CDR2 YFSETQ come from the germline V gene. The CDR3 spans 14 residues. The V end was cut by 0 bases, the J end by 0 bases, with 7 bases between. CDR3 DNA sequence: TGCGCCAGCAGCTTGGGTGGTAGCTCCTACGAGCAGTACTTC. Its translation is CASSLGGSSYEQYF.

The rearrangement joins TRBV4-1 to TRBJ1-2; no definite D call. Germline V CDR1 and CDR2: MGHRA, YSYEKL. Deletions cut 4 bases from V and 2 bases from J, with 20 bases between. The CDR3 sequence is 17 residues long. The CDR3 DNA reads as TGCGCCAGCAGCCGAACTGACCGGAACCTGGAGAACTATGGCTACACCTTC. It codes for CASSRTDRNLENYGYTF.

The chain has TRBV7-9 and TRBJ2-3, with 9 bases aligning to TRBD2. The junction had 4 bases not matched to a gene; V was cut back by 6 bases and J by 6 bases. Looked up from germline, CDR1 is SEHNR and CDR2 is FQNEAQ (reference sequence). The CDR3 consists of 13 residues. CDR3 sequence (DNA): TGTGCCAGCAGACTAGCGGGCTCTGATACGCAGTATTTT. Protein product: CASRLAGSDTQYF.

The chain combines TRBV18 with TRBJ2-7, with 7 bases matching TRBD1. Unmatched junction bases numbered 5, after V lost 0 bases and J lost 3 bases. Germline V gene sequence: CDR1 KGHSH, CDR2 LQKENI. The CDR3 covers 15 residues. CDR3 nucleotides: TGTGCCAGCTCACCACCCGACAGGGACGGCTACGAGCAGTACTTC. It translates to CASSPPDRDGYEQYF.

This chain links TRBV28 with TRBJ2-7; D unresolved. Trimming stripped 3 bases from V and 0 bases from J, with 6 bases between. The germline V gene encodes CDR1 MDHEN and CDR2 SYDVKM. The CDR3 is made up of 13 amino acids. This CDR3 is CASSFPSSYEQYF. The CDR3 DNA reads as TGTGCCAGCAGTTTCCCGAGCTCCTACGAGCAGTACTTC.

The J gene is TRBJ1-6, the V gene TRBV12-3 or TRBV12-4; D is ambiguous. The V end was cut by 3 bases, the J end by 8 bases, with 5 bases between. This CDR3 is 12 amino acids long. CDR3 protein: CASSLEDSPLHF. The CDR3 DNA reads TGTGCCAGCAGTTTGGAGGATTCACCCCTCCACTTT.

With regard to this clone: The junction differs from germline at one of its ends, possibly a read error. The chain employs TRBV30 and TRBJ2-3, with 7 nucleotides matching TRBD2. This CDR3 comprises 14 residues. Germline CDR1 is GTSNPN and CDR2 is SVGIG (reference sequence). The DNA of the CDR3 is TGCGGCGGGAGAGGAGGTTCAGGCACAGATACGCAGTATTTT. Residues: CGGRGGSGTDTQYF.

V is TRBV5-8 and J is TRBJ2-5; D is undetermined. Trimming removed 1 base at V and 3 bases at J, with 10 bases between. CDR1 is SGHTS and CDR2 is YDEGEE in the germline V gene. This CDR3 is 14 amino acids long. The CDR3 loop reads CASSLRDIKETQYF. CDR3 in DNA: TGTGCCAGCAGCTTGCGTGACATAAAAGAGACCCAGTACTTC. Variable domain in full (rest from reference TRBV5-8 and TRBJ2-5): EAGVTQSPTHLIKTRGQQATLRCSPISGHTSVYWYQQALGLGLQFLLWYDEGEERNRGNFPPRFSGRQFPNYSSELNVNALELEDSALYLCASSLRDIKETQYFGPGTRLLVL.